This T cell receptor (beta chain) was observed in a study of T cell responses to AZD1222 COVID-19 vaccine. Study-level findings and limits: At study baseline, merely a handful of AZD1222 recipients were seropositive. The donor group comprised mostly white British people and more females; the analysis possibly underestimated clonal diversity.

This CDR3 is 14 amino acids long. The V gene's germline CDR1 is SGHTA and CDR2 FQGNSA. V lost 2 bases, J lost 7 bases, and 12 bases lay in between. Timing groups of about 4 and about 12 weeks for second doses were pooled. In regard to this clone: Antigen unknown.

Only in-frame clones appear in the TCRdb table, and some are missing; sequencing was by immunoSEQ multiplex PCR. The table has about 110,000 clones, roughly 87% seen once. The receptor's source is an adult who received the AZD1222 COVID-19 vaccine. The genes are TRBV7-2 and TRBJ1-5; a possible D gene is TRBD1 (5 bases). This material consisted of peripheral blood, taken 28 days after the second AZD1222 dose. The CDR3 is CASSLIGAGQPQHF. The CDR3 bases are TGTGCCAGCAGCTTAATCGGGGCCGGACAGCCCCAGCATTTT.